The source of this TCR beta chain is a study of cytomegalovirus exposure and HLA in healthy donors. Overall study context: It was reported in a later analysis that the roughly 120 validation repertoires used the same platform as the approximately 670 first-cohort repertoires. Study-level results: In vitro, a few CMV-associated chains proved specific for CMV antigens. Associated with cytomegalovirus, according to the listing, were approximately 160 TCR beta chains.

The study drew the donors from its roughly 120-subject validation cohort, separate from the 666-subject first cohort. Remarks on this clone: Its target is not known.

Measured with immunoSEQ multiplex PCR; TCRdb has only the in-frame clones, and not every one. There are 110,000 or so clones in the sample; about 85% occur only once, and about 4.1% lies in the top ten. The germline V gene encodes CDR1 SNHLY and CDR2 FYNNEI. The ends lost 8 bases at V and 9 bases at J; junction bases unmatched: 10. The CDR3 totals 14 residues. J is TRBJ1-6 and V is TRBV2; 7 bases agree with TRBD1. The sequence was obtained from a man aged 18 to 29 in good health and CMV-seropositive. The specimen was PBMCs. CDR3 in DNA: TGTGCCAGCTCTTTGCGGACAGGTATTTCACCCCTCCACTTT. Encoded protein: CASSLRTGISPLHF.